This TCR beta chain originates from a study of a mutant IDH1 vaccine in newly diagnosed glioma. At the level of the study: At weeks 1, 3, 5, 7, 11, 15, 19 and 23, patients received a vaccination, eight in all. Treated patients, around 60% male and about 38% female, averaged approximately 40 years of age.

As for time point: week 11, during vaccination. Topical imiquimod accompanied each vaccine dose, which consisted of 300 ug of mutant IDH1 20-mer peptide. Details on this clone: What it binds is not known.

TCRdb's table, derived via immunoSEQ multiplex PCR, lists solely in-frame clones and lacks some. The sample contains 30,000 to 40,000 clones, roughly 84% of which appear only once. V shed 0 bases and J shed 0 bases, with 15 bases lying between them. Germline CDR1 and CDR2: ENHRY and SYGVKD. There are 18 residues in the CDR3. The rearrangement links TRBV10-3 to TRBJ2-1; possibly TRBD2 for D (5 bases). The sequencing used PBMCs, collected from a glioma patient whose treatment included an IDH1 peptide vaccine. This clonotype was sampled from a man aged 40-55 years with glioma. The CDR3 reads CAISESTAAAGSYNEQFF. In nucleotides, the CDR3 is TGTGCCATCAGTGAGTCGACGGCAGCGGCAGGCTCCTACAATGAGCAGTTCTTC.